This TCR beta chain came from a study of blood T cell repertoires in COVID-19. Study background: Samples representing acute and convalescent COVID-19 were sourced from the United States, Italy and Spain. Sample material is recorded as cDNA or gDNA derived from T cells, B-cell-depleted T cells, or PBMCs.

This clone was counted a single time. As processed by the authors: Amplification from reference gene primers served as the basis for estimated nucleated cell counts. Some clones are missing from TCRdb's copy, which holds only in-frame ones; the method was immunoSEQ multiplex PCR. The V and J calls and clone size were taken over from that table, and D and trimming were inferred from the DNA. The sample lists around 130,000 clones, 77% occurring once. Germline V gene sequence: CDR1 KGHSH, CDR2 LQKENI. The CDR3 has 16 amino acids. Trimming removed 4 bases at V and 0 bases at J, with 13 bases between. The sequence was collected from a man at least 80 years old with acute or convalescent COVID-19. The V gene is TRBV18, the J gene TRBJ2-1; D might be TRBD2 (7 bases). The sequencing input was peripheral blood. This CDR3 is CASSRGGHSSYNEQFF. For the CDR3, the DNA is TGTGCCAGCTCACGGGGGGGGCACAGCTCCTACAATGAGCAGTTCTTC. The full variable domain, with the rest looked up from reference TRBV18 and TRBJ2-1, is NAGVMQNPRHLVRRRGQEARLRCSPMKGHSHVYWYRQLPEEGLKFMVYLQKENIIDESGMPKERFSAEFPKEGPSILRIQQVVRGDSAAYFCASSRGGHSSYNEQFFGPGTRLTVL.